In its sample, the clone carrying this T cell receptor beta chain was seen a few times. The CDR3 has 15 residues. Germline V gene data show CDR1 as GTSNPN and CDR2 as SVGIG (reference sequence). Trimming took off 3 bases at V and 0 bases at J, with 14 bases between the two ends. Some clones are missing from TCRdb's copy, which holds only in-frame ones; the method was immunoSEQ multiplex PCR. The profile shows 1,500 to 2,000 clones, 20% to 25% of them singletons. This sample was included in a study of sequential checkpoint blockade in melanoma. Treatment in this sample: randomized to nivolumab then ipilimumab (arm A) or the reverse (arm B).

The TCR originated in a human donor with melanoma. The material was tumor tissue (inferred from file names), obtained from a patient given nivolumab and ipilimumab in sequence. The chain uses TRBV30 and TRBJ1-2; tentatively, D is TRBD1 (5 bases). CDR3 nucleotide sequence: TGTGCCTGGAGCCTACGAGGGGCCCCTAACTATGGCTACACCTTC. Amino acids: CAWSLRGAPNYGYTF. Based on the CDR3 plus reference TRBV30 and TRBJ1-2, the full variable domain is SQTIHQWPATLVQPVGSPLSLECTVEGTSNPNLYWYRQAAGRGLQLLFYSVGIGQISSEVPQNLSASRPQDRQFILSSKKLLLSDSGFYLCAWSLRGAPNYGYTFGSGTRLTVV.